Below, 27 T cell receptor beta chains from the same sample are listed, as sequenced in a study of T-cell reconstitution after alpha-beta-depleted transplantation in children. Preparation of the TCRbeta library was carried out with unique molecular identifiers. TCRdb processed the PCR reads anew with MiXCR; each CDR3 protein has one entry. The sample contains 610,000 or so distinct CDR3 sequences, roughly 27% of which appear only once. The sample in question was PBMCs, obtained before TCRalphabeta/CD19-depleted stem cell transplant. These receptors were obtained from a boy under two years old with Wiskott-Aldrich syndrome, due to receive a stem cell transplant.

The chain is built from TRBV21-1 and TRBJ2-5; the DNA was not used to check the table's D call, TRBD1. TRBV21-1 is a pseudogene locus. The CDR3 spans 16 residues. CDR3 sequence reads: CASSKRGLGAQETQYF. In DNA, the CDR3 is TGTGCCAGCAGCAAAAGGGGGCTCGGGGCACAAGAGACCCAGTACTTC.

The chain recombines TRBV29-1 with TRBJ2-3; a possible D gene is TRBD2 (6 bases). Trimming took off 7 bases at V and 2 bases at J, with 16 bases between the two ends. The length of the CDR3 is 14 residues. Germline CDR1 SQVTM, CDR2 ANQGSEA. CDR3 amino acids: CSAQFSGVTDTQYF. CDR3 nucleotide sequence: TGCAGCGCTCAATTTAGCGGAGTCACAGATACGCAGTATTTT.

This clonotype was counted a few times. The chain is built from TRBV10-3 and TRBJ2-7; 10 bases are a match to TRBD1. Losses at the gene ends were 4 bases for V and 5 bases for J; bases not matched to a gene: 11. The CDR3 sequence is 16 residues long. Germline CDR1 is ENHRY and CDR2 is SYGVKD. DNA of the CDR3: TGTGCCATCAGTGCCCCGGACAGGGGGGTTAACGACGAGCAGTACTTC. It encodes CAISAPDRGVNDEQYF.

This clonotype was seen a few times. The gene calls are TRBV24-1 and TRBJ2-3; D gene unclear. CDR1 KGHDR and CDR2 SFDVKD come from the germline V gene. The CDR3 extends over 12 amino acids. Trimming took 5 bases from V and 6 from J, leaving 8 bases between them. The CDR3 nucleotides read TGTGCCACCAGTGGTAACCAGGATACGCAGTATTTT. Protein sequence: CATSGNQDTQYF.

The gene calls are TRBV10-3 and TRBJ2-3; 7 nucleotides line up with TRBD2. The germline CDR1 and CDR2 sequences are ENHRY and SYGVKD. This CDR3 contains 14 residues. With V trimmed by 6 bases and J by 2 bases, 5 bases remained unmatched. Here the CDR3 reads CAIRRAGLTDTQYF. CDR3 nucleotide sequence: TGTGCCATCAGGAGAGCGGGACTCACAGATACGCAGTATTTT.

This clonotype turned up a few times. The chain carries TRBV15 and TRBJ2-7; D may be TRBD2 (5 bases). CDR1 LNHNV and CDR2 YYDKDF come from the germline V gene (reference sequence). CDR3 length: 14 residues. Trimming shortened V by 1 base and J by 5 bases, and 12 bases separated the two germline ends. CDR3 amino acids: CATSRVLAGHEQYF. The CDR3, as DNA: TGTGCCACCAGCAGAGTCCTAGCAGGCCACGAGCAGTACTTC.

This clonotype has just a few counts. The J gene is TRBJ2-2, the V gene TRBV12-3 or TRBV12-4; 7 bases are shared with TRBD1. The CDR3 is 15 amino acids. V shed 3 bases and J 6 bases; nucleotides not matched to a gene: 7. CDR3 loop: CASSLGRGGPGELFF. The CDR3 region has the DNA TGTGCCAGCAGTTTGGGGAGAGGGGGCCCCGGGGAGCTGTTTTTT.

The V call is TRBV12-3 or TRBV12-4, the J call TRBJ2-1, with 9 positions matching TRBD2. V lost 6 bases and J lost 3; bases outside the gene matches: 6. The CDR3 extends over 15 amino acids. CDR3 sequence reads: CASSVPSGVYNEQFF. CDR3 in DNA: TGTGCCAGCAGCGTACCTAGCGGGGTCTACAATGAGCAGTTCTTC.

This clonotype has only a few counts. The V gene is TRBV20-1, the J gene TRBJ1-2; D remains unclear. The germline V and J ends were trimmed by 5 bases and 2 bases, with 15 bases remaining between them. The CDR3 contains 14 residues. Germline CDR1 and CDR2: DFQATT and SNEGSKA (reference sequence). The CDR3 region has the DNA TGCAGTGCTCCGATGGGGTCGATGAACTATGGCTACACCTTC. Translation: CSAPMGSMNYGYTF.

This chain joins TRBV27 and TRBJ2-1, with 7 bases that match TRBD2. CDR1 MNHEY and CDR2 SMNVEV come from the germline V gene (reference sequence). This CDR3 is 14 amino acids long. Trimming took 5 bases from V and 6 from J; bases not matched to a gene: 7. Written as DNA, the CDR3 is TGTGCCAGCAGTCCTCTAGCGGTGGTCAATGAGCAGTTCTTC. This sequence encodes CASSPLAVVNEQFF.

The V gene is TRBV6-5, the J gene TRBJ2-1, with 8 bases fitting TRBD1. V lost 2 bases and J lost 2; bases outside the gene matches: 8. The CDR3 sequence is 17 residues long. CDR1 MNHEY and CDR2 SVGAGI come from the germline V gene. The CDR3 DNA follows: TGTGCCAGCAGTTACCTCACAGGGGGTTTAACCTACAATGAGCAGTTCTTC. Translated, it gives CASSYLTGGLTYNEQFF.

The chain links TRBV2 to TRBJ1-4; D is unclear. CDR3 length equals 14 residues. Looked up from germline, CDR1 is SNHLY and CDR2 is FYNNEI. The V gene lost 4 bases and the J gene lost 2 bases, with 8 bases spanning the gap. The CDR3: CASSGRSTNEKLFF. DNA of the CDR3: TGTGCCAGCAGTGGCAGGTCTACTAATGAAAAACTGTTTTTT. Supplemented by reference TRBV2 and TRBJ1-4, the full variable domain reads EPEVTQTPSHQVTQMGQEVILRCVPISNHLYFYWYRQILGQKVEFLVSFYNNEISEKSEIFDDQFSVERPDGSNFTLKIRSTKLEDSAMYFCASSGRSTNEKLFFGSGTQLSVL.

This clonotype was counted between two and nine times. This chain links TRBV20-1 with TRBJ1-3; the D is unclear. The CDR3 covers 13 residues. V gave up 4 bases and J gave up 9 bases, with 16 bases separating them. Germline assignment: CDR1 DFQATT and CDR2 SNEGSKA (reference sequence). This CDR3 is CSAIRDTRSTIYF. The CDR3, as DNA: TGCAGTGCTATCCGAGACACCAGATCCACCATATATTTT.

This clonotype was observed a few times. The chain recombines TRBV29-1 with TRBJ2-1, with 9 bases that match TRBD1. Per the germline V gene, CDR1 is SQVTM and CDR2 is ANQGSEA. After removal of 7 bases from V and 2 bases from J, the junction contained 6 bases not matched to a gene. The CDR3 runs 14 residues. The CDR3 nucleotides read TGCAGCGCCCCGGACAGGGGAGCCTACAATGAGCAGTTCTTC. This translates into CSAPDRGAYNEQFF.

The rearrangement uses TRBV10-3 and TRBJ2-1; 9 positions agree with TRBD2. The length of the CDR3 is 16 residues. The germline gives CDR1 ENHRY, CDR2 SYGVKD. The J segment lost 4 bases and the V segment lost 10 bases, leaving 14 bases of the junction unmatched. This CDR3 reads CATNLSPSGTYNEQFF. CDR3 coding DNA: TGTGCCACAAACCTTTCTCCTAGCGGGACATACAATGAGCAGTTCTTC.

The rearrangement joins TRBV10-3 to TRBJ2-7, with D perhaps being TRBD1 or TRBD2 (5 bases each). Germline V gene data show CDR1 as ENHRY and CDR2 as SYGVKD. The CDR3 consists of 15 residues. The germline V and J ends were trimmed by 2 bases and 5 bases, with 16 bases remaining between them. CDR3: CAISERGSGRNEQYF. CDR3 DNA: TGTGCCATCAGTGAGAGGGGTAGTGGGAGAAACGAGCAGTACTTC.

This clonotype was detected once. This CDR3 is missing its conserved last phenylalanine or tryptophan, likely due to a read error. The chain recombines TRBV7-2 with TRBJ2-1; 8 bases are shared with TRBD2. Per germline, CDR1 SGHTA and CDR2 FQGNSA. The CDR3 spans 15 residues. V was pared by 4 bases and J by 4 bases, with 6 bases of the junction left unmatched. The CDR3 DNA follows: TGTGCCAGCAGCTCAGCGGGAGCAGGGTACAATGAGCAGTTCTTG. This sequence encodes CASSSAGAGYNEQFL.

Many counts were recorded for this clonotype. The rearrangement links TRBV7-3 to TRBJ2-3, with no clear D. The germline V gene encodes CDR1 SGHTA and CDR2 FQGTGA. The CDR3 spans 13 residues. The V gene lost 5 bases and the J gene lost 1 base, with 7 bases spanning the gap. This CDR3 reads CASSLYRTDTQYF. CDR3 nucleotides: TGTGCCAGCAGCCTTTATCGCACAGATACGCAGTATTTT.

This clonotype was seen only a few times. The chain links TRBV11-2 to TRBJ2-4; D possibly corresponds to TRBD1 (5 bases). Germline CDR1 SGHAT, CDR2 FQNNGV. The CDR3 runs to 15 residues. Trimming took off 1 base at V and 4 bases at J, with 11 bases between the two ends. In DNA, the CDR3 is TGTGCCAGCAGCTTAGGAGTGACAGCAAAAAACATTCAGTACTTC. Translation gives CASSLGVTAKNIQYF.

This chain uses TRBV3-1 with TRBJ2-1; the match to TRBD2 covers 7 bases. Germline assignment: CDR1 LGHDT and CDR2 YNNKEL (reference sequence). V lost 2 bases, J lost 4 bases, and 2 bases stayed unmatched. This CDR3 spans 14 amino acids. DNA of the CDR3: TGTGCCAGCAGCCAAAGAGCGGGGTACAATGAGCAGTTCTTC. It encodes CASSQRAGYNEQFF.

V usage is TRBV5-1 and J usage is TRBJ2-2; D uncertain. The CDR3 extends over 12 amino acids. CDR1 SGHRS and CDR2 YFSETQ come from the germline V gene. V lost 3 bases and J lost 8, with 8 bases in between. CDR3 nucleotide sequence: TGCGCCAGCAGCTCCCTAGAGGGGGAGCTGTTTTTT. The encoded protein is CASSSLEGELFF.

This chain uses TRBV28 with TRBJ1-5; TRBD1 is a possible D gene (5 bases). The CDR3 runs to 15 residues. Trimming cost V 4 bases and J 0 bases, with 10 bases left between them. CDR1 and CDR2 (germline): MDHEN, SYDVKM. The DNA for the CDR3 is TGTGCCAGCAGTTCCCTCGACAGTAGCAATCAGCCCCAGCATTTT. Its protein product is CASSSLDSSNQPQHF.

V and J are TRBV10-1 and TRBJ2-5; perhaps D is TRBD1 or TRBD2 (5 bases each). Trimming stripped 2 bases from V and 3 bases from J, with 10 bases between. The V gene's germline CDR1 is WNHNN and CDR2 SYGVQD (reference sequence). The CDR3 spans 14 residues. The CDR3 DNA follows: TGCGCCAGCAGTGAGGTTTTGGGGGAAGAGACCCAGTACTTC. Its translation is CASSEVLGEETQYF.

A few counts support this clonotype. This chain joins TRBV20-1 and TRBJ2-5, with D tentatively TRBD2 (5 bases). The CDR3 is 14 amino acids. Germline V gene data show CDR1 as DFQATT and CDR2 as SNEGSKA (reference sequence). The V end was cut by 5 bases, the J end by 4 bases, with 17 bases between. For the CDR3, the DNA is TGCAGTGCTTTAAAATGGGAGTCATCAGAGACCCAGTACTTC. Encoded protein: CSALKWESSETQYF.

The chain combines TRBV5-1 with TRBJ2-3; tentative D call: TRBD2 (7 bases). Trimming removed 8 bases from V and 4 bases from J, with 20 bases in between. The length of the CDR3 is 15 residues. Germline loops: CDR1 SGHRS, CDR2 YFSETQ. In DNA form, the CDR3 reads TGCGCCAGTTCCTTGGAGGGGGGGCCGGCAGATACGCAGTATTTT. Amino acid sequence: CASSLEGGPADTQYF.

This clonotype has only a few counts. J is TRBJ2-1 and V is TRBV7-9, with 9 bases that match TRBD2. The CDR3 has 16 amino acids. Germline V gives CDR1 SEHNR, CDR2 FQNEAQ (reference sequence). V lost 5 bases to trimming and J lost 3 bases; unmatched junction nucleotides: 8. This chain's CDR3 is CASSPRREGGYNEQFF. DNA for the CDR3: TGTGCCAGCAGCCCGAGGCGGGAGGGGGGCTACAATGAGCAGTTCTTC.

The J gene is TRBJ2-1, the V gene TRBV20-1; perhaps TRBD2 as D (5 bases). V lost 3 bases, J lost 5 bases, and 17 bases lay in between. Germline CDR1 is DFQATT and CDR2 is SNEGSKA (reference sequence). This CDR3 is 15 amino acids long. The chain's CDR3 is CSARTQAGLHNEQFF. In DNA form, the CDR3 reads TGCAGTGCTAGGACCCAGGCGGGCCTCCACAATGAGCAGTTCTTC.